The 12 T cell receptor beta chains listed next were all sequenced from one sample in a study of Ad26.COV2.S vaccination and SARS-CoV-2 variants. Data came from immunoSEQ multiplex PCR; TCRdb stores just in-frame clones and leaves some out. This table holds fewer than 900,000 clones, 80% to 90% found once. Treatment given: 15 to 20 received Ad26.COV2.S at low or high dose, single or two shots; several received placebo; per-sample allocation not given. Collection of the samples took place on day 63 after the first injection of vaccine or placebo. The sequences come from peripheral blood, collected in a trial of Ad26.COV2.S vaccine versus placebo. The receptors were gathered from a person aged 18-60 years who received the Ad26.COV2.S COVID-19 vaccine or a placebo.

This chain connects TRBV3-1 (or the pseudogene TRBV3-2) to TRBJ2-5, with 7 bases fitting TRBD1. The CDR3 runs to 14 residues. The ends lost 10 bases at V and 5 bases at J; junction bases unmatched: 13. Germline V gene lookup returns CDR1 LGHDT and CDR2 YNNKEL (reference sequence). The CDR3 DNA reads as TGTGCCACGACCCGGGACAGCCCCTGGGAGACCCAGTACTTC. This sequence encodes CATTRDSPWETQYF.

The CDR3 DNA follows: TGTGCCAGCAGTGAAGACGGCCAGATCAATCAGCCCCAGCATTTT. As protein: CASSEDGQINQPQHF. This sequence joins TRBV2 and TRBJ1-5; unclear D gene. The CDR3 has 15 amino acids. Deletions cut 1 base from V and 3 bases from J, with 10 bases between. Germline values: CDR1 SNHLY, CDR2 FYNNEI.

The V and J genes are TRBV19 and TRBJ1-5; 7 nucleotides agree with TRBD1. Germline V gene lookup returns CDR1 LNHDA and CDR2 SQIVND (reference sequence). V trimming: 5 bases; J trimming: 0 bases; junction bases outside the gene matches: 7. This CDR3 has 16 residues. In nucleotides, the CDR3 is TGTGCCAGTAGTTCCGTGACAGGGTATAGCAATCAGCCCCAGCATTTT. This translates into CASSSVTGYSNQPQHF.

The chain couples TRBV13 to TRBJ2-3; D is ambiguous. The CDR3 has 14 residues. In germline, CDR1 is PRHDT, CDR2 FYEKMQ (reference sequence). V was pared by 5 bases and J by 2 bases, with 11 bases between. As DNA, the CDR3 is TGTGCCAGCAGCACCCGACACCTCACAGATACGCAGTATTTT. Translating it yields CASSTRHLTDTQYF.

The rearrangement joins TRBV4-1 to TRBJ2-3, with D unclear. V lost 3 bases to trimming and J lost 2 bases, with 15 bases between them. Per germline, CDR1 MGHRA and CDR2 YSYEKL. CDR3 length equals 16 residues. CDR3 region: CASSQVTTAPTDTQYF. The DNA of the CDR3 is TGCGCCAGCAGCCAGGTTACGACGGCGCCCACAGATACGCAGTATTTT.

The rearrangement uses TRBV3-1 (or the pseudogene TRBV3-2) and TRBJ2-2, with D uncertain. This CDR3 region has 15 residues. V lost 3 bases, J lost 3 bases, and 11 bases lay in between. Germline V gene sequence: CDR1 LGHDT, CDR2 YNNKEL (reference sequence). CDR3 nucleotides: TGTGCCAGCAGCCAGGCGGAGAGGTACACCGGGGAGCTGTTTTTT. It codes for CASSQAERYTGELFF.

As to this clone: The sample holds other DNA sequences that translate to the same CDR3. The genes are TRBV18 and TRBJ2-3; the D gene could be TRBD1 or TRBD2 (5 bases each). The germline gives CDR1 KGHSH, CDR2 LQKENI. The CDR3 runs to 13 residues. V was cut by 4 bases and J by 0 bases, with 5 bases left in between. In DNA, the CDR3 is TGTGCCAGCTCACGGGACAGCACAGATACGCAGTATTTT. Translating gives CASSRDSTDTQYF.

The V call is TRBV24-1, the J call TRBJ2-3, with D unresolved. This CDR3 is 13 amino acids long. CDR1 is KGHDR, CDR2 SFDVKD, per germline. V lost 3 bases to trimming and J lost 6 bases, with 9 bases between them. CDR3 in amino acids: CATSDPPRDTQYF. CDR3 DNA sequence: TGTGCCACCAGTGATCCGCCGAGGGATACGCAGTATTTT.

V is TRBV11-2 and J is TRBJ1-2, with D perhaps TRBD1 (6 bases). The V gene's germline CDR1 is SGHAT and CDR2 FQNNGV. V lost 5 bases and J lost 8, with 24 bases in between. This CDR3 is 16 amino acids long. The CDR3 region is CASSPSLGGRSWGYTF. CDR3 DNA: TGTGCCAGCAGCCCTTCCCTCGGGGGCCGCTCCTGGGGCTACACCTTC. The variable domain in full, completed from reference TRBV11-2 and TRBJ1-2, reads EAGVAQSPRYKIIEKRQSVAFWCNPISGHATLYWYQQILGQGPKLLIQFQNNGVVDDSQLPKDRFSAERLKGVDSTLKIQPAKLEDSAVYLCASSPSLGGRSWGYTFGSGTRLTVV.

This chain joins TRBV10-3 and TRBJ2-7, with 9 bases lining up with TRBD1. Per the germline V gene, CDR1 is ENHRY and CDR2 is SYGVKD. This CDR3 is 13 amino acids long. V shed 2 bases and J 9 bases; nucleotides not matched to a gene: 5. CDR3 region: CAISEGGQGGQYF. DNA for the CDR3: TGTGCCATCAGTGAGGGGGGACAGGGTGGGCAGTACTTC.

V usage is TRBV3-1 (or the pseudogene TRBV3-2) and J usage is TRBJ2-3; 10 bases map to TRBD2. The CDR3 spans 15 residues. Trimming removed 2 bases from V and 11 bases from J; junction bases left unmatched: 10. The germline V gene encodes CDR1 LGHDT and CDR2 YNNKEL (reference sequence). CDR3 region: CASSQSSGGPLGQYF. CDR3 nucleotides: TGTGCCAGCAGCCAATCTAGCGGGGGTCCCCTAGGGCAGTATTTT.

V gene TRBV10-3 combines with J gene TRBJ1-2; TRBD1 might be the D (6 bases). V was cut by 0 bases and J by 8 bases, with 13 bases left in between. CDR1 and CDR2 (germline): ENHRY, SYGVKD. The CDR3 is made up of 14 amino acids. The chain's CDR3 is CAISESQGPRGYTF. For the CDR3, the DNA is TGTGCCATCAGTGAGTCGCAGGGGCCACGGGGCTACACCTTC.